This is a list of T cell receptor beta chains from one sample in a study of T cells in localized non-small cell lung cancer. Repertoires were generated with immunoSEQ multiplex PCR, while TCRdb's copy carries only in-frame clones and drops some. The sample yields 100,000 to 150,000 clones, approximately 88% seen once. Specimen: peripheral blood, collected before any cancer treatment. Source of these receptors: a female donor older than 55 with stage I lung adenocarcinoma. Both conserved end residues are part of each CDR3. Each record gives: J gene, D gene, V gene, clone size, CDR3 protein, CDR3 DNA. The D gene is left open where the match is weak. For some rows the clone size is stated as once, few or many, or as a class when expanded; others skip it.

>TRBJ2-7|TRBD1|TRBV7-9|NA
CASSLGQASYEQYF
TGTGCCAGCAGCTTGGGACAGGCCTCCTACGAGCAGTACTTC
>TRBJ2-1|NA|TRBV20-1|NA
CSASSGNEQFF
TGCAGTGCTAGTTCTGGGAATGAGCAGTTCTTC
>TRBJ1-2|NA|TRBV28|NA
CASGSRDSGYTF
TGTGCCAGCGGGAGCAGGGACTCAGGCTACACCTTC
>TRBJ2-5|NA|TRBV19|NA
CASSNVRETQYF
TGTGCCAGTAGTAACGTGAGAGAGACCCAGTACTTC
>TRBJ2-5|NA|TRBV18|NA
CASSPTTVKETQYF
TGTGCCAGCTCACCCACGACAGTGAAAGAGACCCAGTACTTC
>TRBJ2-1|TRBD2|TRBV19|NA
CASIGGYNEQFF
TGTGCCAGTATCGGGGGGTACAATGAGCAGTTCTTC
>TRBJ2-4|NA|TRBV5-1|NA
CASSLGPVENIQYF
TGCGCCAGCAGCTTGGGCCCGGTGGAGAACATTCAGTACTTC
>TRBJ2-6|NA|TRBV19|NA
CASIDLGRSGANVLTF
TGTGCCAGTATTGACCTGGGGAGATCTGGGGCCAACGTCCTGACTTTC
>TRBJ2-1|NA|TRBV19|NA
CASSIQWSSYNEQFF
TGTGCCAGTAGTATACAATGGAGCTCCTACAATGAGCAGTTCTTC
>TRBJ2-3|NA|TRBV5-8|NA
CASSLIFELTSSTDTQYF
TGTGCCAGCAGCTTGATTTTTGAGTTAACTAGCAGCACAGATACGCAGTATTTT
>TRBJ1-1|NA|TRBV9|NA
CASSVSNTPREGEAFF
TGTGCCAGCAGCGTCTCGAATACCCCCAGGGAAGGGGAAGCTTTCTTT
>TRBJ1-2|NA|TRBV14|NA
CASSQDLRYTF
TGTGCCAGCAGCCAAGATTTGCGCTACACCTTC
>TRBJ1-5|TRBD1|TRBV28|NA
CASSSLDRPQPQHF
TGTGCCAGCAGTTCATTGGACAGGCCTCAGCCCCAGCATTTT
>TRBJ2-1|NA|TRBV19|NA
CASSMEGGWNEQFF
TGTGCCAGTAGTATGGAAGGCGGGTGGAATGAGCAGTTCTTC
>TRBJ2-3|TRBD1|TRBV18|NA
CASSPLSGTVTDTQYF
TGTGCCAGCTCACCATTGTCCGGGACAGTGACAGATACGCAGTATTTT
>TRBJ2-7|TRBD2|TRBV7-2|NA
CASSVGLAANYEQYF
TGTGCCAGCAGCGTCGGACTAGCGGCAAACTACGAGCAGTACTTC
>TRBJ2-1|NA|TRBV5-1|NA
CASSWRGNEQFF
TGCGCCAGCAGCTGGCGGGGCAATGAGCAGTTCTTC
>TRBJ2-1|NA|TRBV28|NA
CASTRLRSADEQFF
TGTGCCAGCACCCGACTACGTAGCGCCGATGAGCAGTTCTTC
>TRBJ2-7|NA|TRBV5-5|NA
CASSLDRPLYEQYF
TGTGCCAGCAGCTTGGACAGGCCCCTCTACGAGCAGTACTTC
>TRBJ1-2|NA|TRBV5-1|NA
CASSSGTASYGYTF
TGCGCCAGCAGCTCGGGGACCGCCTCCTATGGCTACACCTTC
>TRBJ2-7|NA|TRBV6-1|NA
CASTWTAAYEQYF
TGTGCCAGCACTTGGACGGCGGCCTACGAGCAGTACTTC
>TRBJ1-1|NA|TRBV18|NA
CASSTGTVNTEAFF
TGTGCCAGCTCAACTGGGACGGTGAACACTGAAGCTTTCTTT
>TRBJ2-1|NA|TRBV10-3|NA
CAISEIEGQSQFF
TGTGCCATCAGTGAAATCGAAGGACAGTCGCAGTTCTTC
>TRBJ2-2|TRBD1|TRBV27|NA
CASRSPHLRDRADTGELFF
TGTGCCAGCAGGAGTCCACATCTCCGGGACAGGGCGGACACCGGGGAGCTGTTTTTT
>TRBJ2-5|NA|TRBV20-1|NA
CSARVGGPMYF
TGCAGTGCTAGAGTCGGGGGGCCGATGTACTTC
>TRBJ2-7|NA|TRBV12-5|NA
CASGLSGQPYEQYF
TGTGCTAGTGGTTTGTCCGGACAACCCTACGAGCAGTACTTC
>TRBJ2-1|NA|TRBV7-9|medium-sized
CASAKPGGYNEQFF
TGTGCCAGCGCAAAGCCCGGTGGGTACAATGAGCAGTTCTTC
>TRBJ1-1|NA|TRBV14|NA
CASSQFMGAVGPGTEAFF
TGTGCCAGCAGCCAGTTCATGGGGGCAGTCGGCCCTGGCACTGAAGCTTTCTTT
>TRBJ1-4|NA|TRBV28|NA
CATSPGADEKLFF
TGTGCCACCTCCCCAGGGGCGGATGAAAAACTGTTTTTT
>TRBJ1-6|NA|TRBV30|once
CAWRWAESPLHF
TGTGCCTGGAGATGGGCCGAGTCACCCCTCCACTTT
>TRBJ2-1|NA|TRBV5-1|NA
CASRLEWAVNEQFF
TGCGCCAGCAGGCTGGAGTGGGCAGTCAATGAGCAGTTCTTC
>TRBJ2-7|NA|TRBV11-3|NA
CASSFGSGYEQYF
TGTGCCAGCAGCTTTGGTAGCGGCTACGAGCAGTACTTC
>TRBJ1-2|NA|TRBV7-6|NA
CASSSKSGGGASLYGYTF
TGTGCCAGCAGCTCAAAAAGTGGTGGGGGCGCTTCCCTTTATGGCTACACCTTC
>TRBJ1-1|NA|TRBV6-5|NA
CASSSLGGLAEAFF
TGTGCCAGCAGTTCGCTGGGGGGTCTAGCTGAAGCTTTCTTT
>TRBJ2-1|NA|TRBV18|NA
CASSPINAANEQFF
TGTGCCAGCTCACCAATCAACGCAGCCAATGAGCAGTTCTTC
>TRBJ1-5|NA|TRBV18|few
CASSQVRGIEGQPQHF
TGTGCCAGCTCACAAGTTCGGGGGATTGAAGGTCAGCCCCAGCATTTT
>TRBJ2-1|NA|TRBV5-1|NA
CASSLGDRYNEQFF
TGCGCCAGCAGCTTGGGAGACAGATACAATGAGCAGTTCTTC
>TRBJ2-1|TRBD2|TRBV7-9|NA
CASRRAGTSGHNEQFF
TGTGCCAGCAGGAGAGCCGGGACTAGCGGACACAATGAGCAGTTCTTC
>TRBJ2-3|NA|TRBV5-6|NA
CASSLVPNPTDTQYF
TGTGCCAGCAGCTTGGTCCCGAACCCCACAGATACGCAGTATTTT
>TRBJ2-1|NA|TRBV11-3|NA
CASSLGRGTSNEQFF
TGTGCCAGCAGCTTGGGCCGGGGCACAAGCAATGAGCAGTTCTTC
>TRBJ2-5|TRBD1|TRBV2|NA
CASSGGTGLQETQYF
TGTGCCAGCAGCGGGGGGACAGGGTTGCAAGAGACCCAGTACTTC
>TRBJ2-2|NA|TRBV7-3|few
CASSRGSIPTGELFF
TGTGCCAGCAGCCGAGGTTCCATTCCCACCGGGGAGCTGTTTTTT
>TRBJ2-5|NA|TRBV9|NA
CASSAQQETQYF
TGTGCCAGCAGCGCCCAGCAAGAGACCCAGTACTTC
>TRBJ1-4|NA|TRBV19|NA
CASSPYTSGEKLFF
TGTGCCAGTAGTCCTTATACATCGGGGGAAAAACTGTTTTTT
>TRBJ2-7|TRBD1|TRBV2|NA
CASYYPGTGAEQYF
TGTGCCAGCTACTACCCTGGGACAGGGGCCGAGCAGTACTTC
>TRBJ2-4|NA|TRBV4-1|few
CASSQEGAGLAKNIQYF
TGCGCCAGCAGCCAAGAAGGCGCGGGTTTAGCCAAAAACATTCAGTACTTC
>TRBJ1-2|TRBD1|TRBV28|NA
CASSTRTGSGYTF
TGTGCCAGCAGTACCCGGACAGGGAGTGGCTACACCTTC
>TRBJ1-4|TRBD1|TRBV7-9|NA
CASSRNRGVFEKLFF
TGTGCCAGCAGTAGAAACAGGGGCGTCTTTGAAAAACTGTTTTTT
>TRBJ1-5|TRBD1|TRBV29-1|NA
CSAVGTGGLGNQPQHF
TGCAGCGCCGTGGGGACAGGGGGTTTAGGAAATCAGCCCCAGCATTTT
>TRBJ2-2|NA|TRBV9|NA
CASSAWEGELFF
TGTGCCAGCAGCGCATGGGAGGGGGAGCTGTTTTTT
>TRBJ2-6|NA|TRBV29-1|NA
CSVEKAGANVLTF
TGCAGCGTTGAAAAGGCTGGGGCCAACGTCCTGACTTTC
>TRBJ1-5|TRBD1|TRBV6-1|NA
CASSEARTGSRGDQPQHF
TGTGCCAGCAGTGAAGCCCGGACAGGGAGTAGAGGGGATCAGCCCCAGCATTTT
>TRBJ1-1|NA|TRBV30|NA
CAWSGASSGDTEAFF
TGTGCCTGGAGTGGGGCGAGCTCGGGGGACACTGAAGCTTTCTTT
>TRBJ2-5|NA|TRBV28|NA
CASSFLSTGQETQYF
TGTGCCAGCAGTTTTCTATCGACAGGACAAGAGACCCAGTACTTC
>TRBJ1-1|NA|TRBV7-6|NA
CASSLAARGPNTEAFF
TGTGCCAGCAGCTTAGCGGCAAGGGGACCAAACACTGAAGCTTTCTTT
>TRBJ2-7|TRBD2|TRBV6-4|few
CASSDSEGLAGRLEDYEQYF
TGTGCCAGCAGTGACTCGGAAGGACTAGCGGGAAGGTTAGAAGACTACGAGCAGTACTTC
>TRBJ2-7|TRBD1|TRBV11-2|NA
CASSPSGQIIYEQYF
TGTGCCAGCAGCCCGTCGGGACAGATTATCTACGAGCAGTACTTC
>TRBJ2-7|TRBD1|TRBV16|once
CASSQSDRGAYEQYF
TGTGCCAGCAGCCAATCTGACAGGGGGGCCTACGAGCAGTACTTC
>TRBJ2-7|NA|TRBV30|NA
CAWSSSYEQYF
TGTGCCTGGAGCAGCTCCTACGAGCAGTACTTC